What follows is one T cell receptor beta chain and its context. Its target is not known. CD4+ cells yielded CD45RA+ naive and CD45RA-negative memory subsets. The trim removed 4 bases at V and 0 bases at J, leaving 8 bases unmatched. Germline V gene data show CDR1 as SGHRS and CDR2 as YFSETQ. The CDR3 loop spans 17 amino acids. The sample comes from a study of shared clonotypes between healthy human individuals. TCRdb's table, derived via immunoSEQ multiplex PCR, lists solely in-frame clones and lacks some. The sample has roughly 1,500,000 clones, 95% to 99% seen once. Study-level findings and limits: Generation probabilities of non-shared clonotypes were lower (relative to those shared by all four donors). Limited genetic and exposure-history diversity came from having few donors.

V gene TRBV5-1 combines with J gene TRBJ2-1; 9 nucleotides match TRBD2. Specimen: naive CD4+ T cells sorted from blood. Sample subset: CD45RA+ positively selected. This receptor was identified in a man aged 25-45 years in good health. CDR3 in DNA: TGCGCCAGCAGCATCGTAGCGGGAGTTAGCTCCTACAATGAGCAGTTCTTC. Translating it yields CASSIVAGVSSYNEQFF. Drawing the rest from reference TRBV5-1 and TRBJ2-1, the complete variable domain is KAGVTQTPRYLIKTRGQQVTLSCSPISGHRSVSWYQQTPGQGLQFLFEYFSETQRNKGNFPGRFSGRQFSNSRSEMNVSTLELGDSALYLCASSIVAGVSSYNEQFFGPGTRLTVL.